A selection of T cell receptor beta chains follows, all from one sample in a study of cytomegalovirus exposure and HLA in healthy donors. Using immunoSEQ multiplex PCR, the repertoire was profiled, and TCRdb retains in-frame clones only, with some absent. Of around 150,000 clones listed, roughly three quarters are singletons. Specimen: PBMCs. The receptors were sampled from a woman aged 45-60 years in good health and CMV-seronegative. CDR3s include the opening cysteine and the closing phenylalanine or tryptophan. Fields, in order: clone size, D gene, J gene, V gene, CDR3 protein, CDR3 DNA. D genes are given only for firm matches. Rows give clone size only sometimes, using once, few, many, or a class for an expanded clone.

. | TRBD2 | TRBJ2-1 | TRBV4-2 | CASSQDLAGYNEQFF | TGTGCCAGCAGCCAAGATCTAGCGGGCTACAATGAGCAGTTCTTC
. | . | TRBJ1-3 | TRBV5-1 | CASSLGDISGNTIYF | TGCGCCAGCAGCTTGGGCGACATCTCTGGAAACACCATATATTTT
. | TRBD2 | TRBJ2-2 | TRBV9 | CASSAPTSSGANTGELFF | TGTGCCAGCAGCGCCCCCACCTCTAGCGGGGCGAACACCGGGGAGCTGTTTTTT
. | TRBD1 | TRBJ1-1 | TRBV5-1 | CASSDNDRGSTEAFF | TGCGCCAGCAGCGATAATGACAGGGGAAGCACTGAAGCTTTCTTT
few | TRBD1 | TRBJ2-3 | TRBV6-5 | CASSYSQGVPDTQYF | TGTGCCAGCAGTTACTCTCAGGGGGTTCCAGATACGCAGTATTTT
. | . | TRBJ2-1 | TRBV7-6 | CASSLVSGGLGEQFF | TGTGCCAGCAGCTTAGTGTCGGGGGGCTTAGGTGAGCAGTTCTTC
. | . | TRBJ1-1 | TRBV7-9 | CASSPTSGVNTEAFF | TGTGCCAGCAGCCCCACGAGCGGGGTGAACACTGAAGCTTTCTTT
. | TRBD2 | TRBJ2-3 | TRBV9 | CASSVGLASTDTQYF | TGTGCCAGCAGCGTAGGACTAGCTAGCACAGATACGCAGTATTTT
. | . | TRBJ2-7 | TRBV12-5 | CASGLVNRYEQYF | TGTGCTAGTGGTTTGGTAAACAGATACGAGCAGTACTTC
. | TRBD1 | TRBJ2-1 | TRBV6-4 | CASSPDRDNEQFF | TGTGCCAGCAGTCCCGACAGGGACAATGAGCAGTTCTTC
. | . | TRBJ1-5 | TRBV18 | CASSPTDRGFLPQHF | TGTGCCAGCTCACCGACTGACCGGGGGTTCTTGCCCCAGCATTTT
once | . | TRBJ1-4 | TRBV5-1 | CASSLGTPDGEKLFF | TGCGCCAGCAGCCTCGGGACTCCGGACGGTGAAAAACTGTTTTTT
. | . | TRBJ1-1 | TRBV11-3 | CASSLDRNTEAFF | TGTGCCAGCAGCTTGGACAGAAACACTGAAGCTTTCTTT
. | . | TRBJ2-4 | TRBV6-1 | CASSERGNRNIQYF | TGTGCCAGCAGTGAAAGGGGGAATCGGAACATTCAGTACTTC
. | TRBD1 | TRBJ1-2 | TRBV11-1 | CASRDPGQGLVSF | TGTGCCAGCAGAGATCCGGGACAGGGCCTTGTCTCCTTC
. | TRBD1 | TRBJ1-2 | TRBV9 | CASSSGTGRPYGYTF | TGTGCCAGCAGCTCGGGGACAGGGAGGCCCTATGGCTACACCTTC
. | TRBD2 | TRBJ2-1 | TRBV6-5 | CASSYMASGGVDEQFF | TGTGCCAGCAGTTACATGGCTAGCGGGGGGGTCGATGAGCAGTTCTTC
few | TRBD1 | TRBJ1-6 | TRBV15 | CATSLTGSNSPLHF | TGTGCCACCAGCTTGACAGGGAGCAATTCACCCCTCCACTTT
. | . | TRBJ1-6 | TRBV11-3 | CASSHSGGPLHF | TGTGCCAGCAGCCACTCCGGGGGGCCCCTCCACTTT
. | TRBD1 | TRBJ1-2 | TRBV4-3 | CASSRRQGKGHGYTF | TGCGCCAGCAGCCGGCGACAGGGCAAAGGCCATGGCTACACCTTC
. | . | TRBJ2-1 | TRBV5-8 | CASSLVQGSYNEQFF | TGTGCCAGCAGCTTGGTACAGGGCTCCTACAATGAGCAGTTCTTC
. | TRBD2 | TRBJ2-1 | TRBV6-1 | CASRSLAGGGNEQFF | TGTGCCAGCAGGTCACTAGCGGGGGGCGGGAATGAGCAGTTCTTC
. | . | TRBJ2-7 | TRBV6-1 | CASRKTTDSSYEQYF | TGTGCCAGCAGAAAAACTACCGACAGTTCCTACGAGCAGTACTTC
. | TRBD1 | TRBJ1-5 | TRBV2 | CASRTTGGGNQPQHF | TGTGCCAGCAGAACTACAGGGGGGGGAAATCAGCCCCAGCATTTT
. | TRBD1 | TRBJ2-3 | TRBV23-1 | CASSQDRGPTDTQYF | TGCGCCAGCAGCCAAGACAGGGGGCCTACAGATACGCAGTATTTT
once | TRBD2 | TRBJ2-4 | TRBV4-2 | CASSPAGLAGDTKNIQYF | TGTGCCAGCAGCCCAGCCGGGCTAGCGGGGGATACCAAAAACATTCAGTACTTC